This T cell receptor beta chain comes out of a study of blood T cell repertoires in COVID-19. Study-level information: Some COVID-19 samples were acute and others convalescent; all came from the United States, Italy and Spain. Sources were T cells, B-cell-depleted T cells, or PBMCs; the material itself was cDNA or gDNA.

Original data processing: It was from reference gene primer amplification that nucleated cell counts were estimated. The repertoire was sequenced with immunoSEQ multiplex PCR; TCRdb's copy has only in-frame clones and lacks some. The V and J calls and clone size are taken from that table; D and trimming were inferred from the DNA. The table shows 60,000 to 80,000 clones, with roughly 85% occurring only once. Trimming removed 2 bases from V and 1 base from J; junction bases left unmatched: 5. In germline, CDR1 is MNHEY, CDR2 SVGAGI. The CDR3 sequence is 16 residues long. This sequence originates from a man aged 50 to 59 with acute or convalescent COVID-19. The chain links TRBV6-5 to TRBJ1-1; 9 bases align to TRBD1. Sequences were obtained from peripheral blood. The CDR3 loop is CASSYIPGQGNTEAFF. The CDR3 region has the DNA TGTGCCAGCAGTTACATCCCGGGACAGGGGAACACTGAAGCTTTCTTT.